The source of this T cell receptor (beta chain) is a study of control samples from healthy donors and cancer patients. The CDR3 totals 12 residues. After removal of 7 bases from V and 11 bases from J, the junction contained 8 bases not matched to a gene. CDR1 and CDR2 from the germline V gene are MNHEY and SMNVEV (reference sequence). TCRdb's table, derived via immunoSEQ multiplex PCR, lists solely in-frame clones and lacks some. The sample lists under 200,000 clones, 88% occurring once. This receptor was taken from a woman aged 25 to 39 in good health. This rearrangement joins TRBV27 to TRBJ1-1, with TRBD1 matching 9 bases. The sample consisted of blood. CDR3 sequence reads: CASKQGAREAFF. CDR3 coding DNA: TGTGCCAGCAAACAGGGGGCGAGGGAGGCTTTCTTT.